Sequencing of this TCR beta chain was carried out in a study of blood T cell repertoires in COVID-19. Looking at the study overall: The United States, Italy and Spain supplied acute and convalescent COVID-19 samples. PBMCs, B-cell-depleted T cells, or T cells were the source of the cDNA or gDNA that made up the material.

Per the original methods: It was from reference gene primer amplification that nucleated cell counts were estimated. The method was immunoSEQ multiplex PCR; TCRdb's version includes in-frame clones alone and lacks a portion of them. D and trimming come from the DNA, and the V and J calls and clone size come from that table. The table has some 350,000 clones, around 88% seen once; the top ten hold 2.5% to 3%. Germline V gene lookup returns CDR1 SGHNT and CDR2 YENEEA. Losses at the gene ends were 1 base for V and 1 base for J; bases not matched to a gene: 13. The CDR3 covers 19 residues. This clone was seen a few times.

This chain links TRBV11-3 with TRBJ1-1; 9 bases match TRBD1. This clonotype originated in a man aged 25 to 45 with active or convalescent COVID-19. The sample was peripheral blood. The CDR3 loop is CASSLGLWTGEWANTEAFF. The CDR3 bases are TGTGCCAGCAGCTTAGGACTCTGGACAGGGGAGTGGGCGAACACTGAAGCTTTCTTT.